These 4 T cell receptor beta chains originate from one sample sequenced in a study of CD8 T cells in ankylosing spondylitis. TCRdb passed the 5' RACE reads through MiXCR, listing each CDR3 protein once. The table shows more than 150,000 distinct CDR3 sequences, with 9.5% to 15% occurring only once. Sequences were obtained from blood, either unsorted or a sorted T cell fraction (not recorded which). These receptors originate from a male donor with ankylosing spondylitis or in good health (not recorded which).

This clonotype was observed a few times. The chain recombines TRBV4-1 with TRBJ1-2; D call uncertain. Germline V CDR1 and CDR2: MGHRA, YSYEKL. CDR3 length: 12 residues. Trimming shortened V by 5 bases and J by 8 bases, and 12 bases separated the two germline ends. CDR3 coding DNA: TGCGCCAGCAGCTCGGGATCTTTCGGCTACACCTTC. This encodes CASSSGSFGYTF.

This clonotype was counted a few times. The V call is TRBV12-5, the J call TRBJ2-7; 9 bases are a match to TRBD2. V lost 2 bases, J lost 2 bases, and 7 bases stayed unmatched. The germline gives CDR1 LGHNT, CDR2 FRNRAP. CDR3 length: 16 residues. The CDR3 reads CASGLTTSGKTYEQYF. CDR3 sequence (DNA): TGTGCTAGTGGTTTGACGACTAGCGGTAAAACCTACGAGCAGTACTTC.

The chain uses TRBV7-9 and TRBJ1-6; no firm D call. The CDR3 sequence is 15 residues long. Germline CDR1 and CDR2: SEHNR and FQNEAQ (reference sequence). Trimming left V 0 bases short and J 8 bases short, with 11 bases between. The CDR3 DNA sequence: TGTGCCAGCAGCTTAGCCGAACTGCCCGATTCACCCCTCCACTTT. Translation gives CASSLAELPDSPLHF.

The V call is TRBV4-1, the J call TRBJ2-7; perhaps D is TRBD1 or TRBD2 (5 bases each). The length of the CDR3 is 14 residues. V was cut by 1 base and J by 4 bases, with 11 bases left in between. Germline V gene sequence: CDR1 MGHRA, CDR2 YSYEKL. The CDR3 sequence: CASSQGGGWYEQYF. CDR3 nucleotides: TGCGCCAGCAGCCAAGGTGGGGGTTGGTACGAGCAGTACTTC.